This is a list of T cell receptor beta chains from one sample in a study of T cell changes during pregnancy in multiple sclerosis. Sequenced by immunoSEQ multiplex PCR; TCRdb stores in-frame clones only, minus some. The sample yields under 90,000 clones, nearly 95% seen once. Source: peripheral blood, taken in the second trimester of pregnancy. Source of these receptors: a female donor in good health, enrolled as a control in a pregnancy study. CDR3s include the opening cysteine and the closing phenylalanine or tryptophan. A D gene is named only where the DNA matches it firmly. The size of a clone is reported for some rows only, either as once, few or many, or as a class for expanded clones.

clone_size	v_call	j_call	d_call	cdr3_nt	cdr3_aa
.	TRBV9	TRBJ2-7	.	TGTGCCAGCAGCGTAAACGGGGGAGGAGCCTACGAGCAGTACTTC	CASSVNGGGAYEQYF
once	TRBV19	TRBJ2-7	.	TGTGCCACCGGAACAGGGAACGAGCAGTACTTC	CATGTGNEQYF
.	TRBV29-1	TRBJ2-7	TRBD2	TGCAGCGTTGAAGGCGGGAGTCATGGCGAGCAGTACTTC	CSVEGGSHGEQYF
.	TRBV27	TRBJ2-7	.	TGTGCCAGCAGTTTGGTTTTGGCGGCCGAGCAGTACTTC	CASSLVLAAEQYF
.	TRBV11-2	TRBJ2-7	.	TGTGCCAGCAGCTTAGAACAGACCTACGAGCAGTACTTC	CASSLEQTYEQYF
.	TRBV4-2	TRBJ2-7	.	TGTGCCAGCAGCCAAAGCCTAGACTACGAGCAGTACTTC	CASSQSLDYEQYF
.	TRBV5-1	TRBJ1-2	TRBD1	TGCGCCAGCAGCTCACAGGGGGCGGAAGGCTACACCTTC	CASSSQGAEGYTF
.	TRBV28	TRBJ2-1	.	TGTGCCAGCAAAGGAGCGAGCACCTACAATGAGCAGTTCTTC	CASKGASTYNEQFF
.	TRBV7-2	TRBJ2-5	.	TGTGCCAGCAGCTTAGCGGGGCCACTAGAGACCCAGTACTTC	CASSLAGPLETQYF
.	TRBV4-1	TRBJ1-4	TRBD1	TGCGCCAGCAGCCAGCTGGACAGGGTGGGTGAAAAACTGTTTTTT	CASSQLDRVGEKLFF
.	TRBV28	TRBJ2-2	TRBD2	TGTGCCAGCGGTACTAGCGGGGGCACCGGGGAGCTGTTTTTT	CASGTSGGTGELFF
.	TRBV4-1	TRBJ2-3	TRBD2	TGCGCCAGCAGCGGGGCCGGGACTAGCGGCACAGATACGCAGTATTTT	CASSGAGTSGTDTQYF
.	TRBV11-2	TRBJ2-7	.	TGTGCCAGCAGCTTAAACCGGAAGGCTAGCGTTCACTACGAGCAGTACTTC	CASSLNRKASVHYEQYF
.	TRBV9	TRBJ2-3	.	TGTGCCAGCAGCGCTGACAGGTACACAGATACGCAGTATTTT	CASSADRYTDTQYF
.	TRBV5-6	TRBJ2-3	TRBD1	TGTGCCAGCAGCGGGAAAACAGGGGGGAGCACAGATACGCAGTATTTT	CASSGKTGGSTDTQYF
.	TRBV28	TRBJ2-3	.	TGTGCCACCTCCCGAGGATCTACAGATACGCAGTATTTT	CATSRGSTDTQYF
.	TRBV6-1	TRBJ2-1	TRBD2	TGTGCCAGCCTAACTAGCGGCAATGAGCAGTTCTTC	CASLTSGNEQFF
.	TRBV27	TRBJ2-7	TRBD2	TGTGCCAGCAGCCGCACCCTAGCGGGAGGTTCATCCTACGAGCAGTACTTC	CASSRTLAGGSSYEQYF
.	TRBV7-9	TRBJ1-1	TRBD1	TGTGCCAGCAGCCCGGGACAGGGGTTCTGGGCTTTCTTT	CASSPGQGFWAFF
.	TRBV19	TRBJ1-5	TRBD1	TGTGCCAGTAGTATATGGGGGACAGGGGGCAATCAGCCCCAGCATTTT	CASSIWGTGGNQPQHF
.	TRBV30	TRBJ1-2	.	TGTGCCTGGAGTGTAGTTAGGAGCTATGGCTACACCTTC	CAWSVVRSYGYTF
.	TRBV10-3	TRBJ2-7	TRBD2	TGTGCCATCAGGACTAGCGGCTACGAGCAGTACTTC	CAIRTSGYEQYF
.	TRBV20-1	TRBJ2-7	.	TGCAGTGCTAGCGTCTACGAGCAGTACTTC	CSASVYEQYF
.	TRBV7-8	TRBJ2-5	.	TGTGCCAGCAGCTCAAGCTTAAACAGGGCAAGAGGGCTAGAGACCCAGTACTTC	CASSSSLNRARGLETQYF
.	TRBV28	TRBJ2-2	.	TGTGCCAGCCTTCAAAGACAGTCGAACACCGGGGAGCTGTTTTTT	CASLQRQSNTGELFF
.	TRBV5-1	TRBJ1-1	.	TGCGCCAGCACCTCCTACTCGGACGGACTGGGTAACACTGAAGCTTTCTTT	CASTSYSDGLGNTEAFF
.	TRBV4-2	TRBJ2-7	.	TGTGCCAGCAGCCACCCTCACCGGGGGGCCGGGGCGTACGAGCAGTACTTC	CASSHPHRGAGAYEQYF
.	TRBV5-1	TRBJ2-5	TRBD2	TGCGCCAGCAGCTTGTGGAGTAGCGGGACCCAAGAGACCCAGTACTTC	CASSLWSSGTQETQYF
.	TRBV9	TRBJ1-2	.	TGTGCCAGCAGCGTAGCTGTGACAGGCCATGGCTACACCTTC	CASSVAVTGHGYTF
.	TRBV18	TRBJ1-1	.	TGTGCCAGCTCGTCCATGAACACTGAAGCTTTCTTT	CASSSMNTEAFF
.	TRBV15	TRBJ2-1	TRBD2	TGTGCCACCAGCAGAGCAACTAGCGGGAGTTCGGGGGAGCAGTTCTTC	CATSRATSGSSGEQFF
.	TRBV5-4	TRBJ2-1	.	TGTGCCAGCAGCTCCGACTGGAGACAGGAAAATGAGCAGTTCTTC	CASSSDWRQENEQFF
.	TRBV5-1	TRBJ1-2	TRBD1	TGCGCCAGCAGTTTTTCAGGGGGCGCGGGCGGCTACACCTTC	CASSFSGGAGGYTF
.	TRBV2	TRBJ2-7	TRBD1	TGTGCCAGCAAAAGGACAGGGGGCTACGAGCAGTACTTC	CASKRTGGYEQYF
.	TRBV6-1	TRBJ2-7	.	TGTGCCAGCAGTGGCCGGACGGGAGCCTACGAGCAGTACTTC	CASSGRTGAYEQYF